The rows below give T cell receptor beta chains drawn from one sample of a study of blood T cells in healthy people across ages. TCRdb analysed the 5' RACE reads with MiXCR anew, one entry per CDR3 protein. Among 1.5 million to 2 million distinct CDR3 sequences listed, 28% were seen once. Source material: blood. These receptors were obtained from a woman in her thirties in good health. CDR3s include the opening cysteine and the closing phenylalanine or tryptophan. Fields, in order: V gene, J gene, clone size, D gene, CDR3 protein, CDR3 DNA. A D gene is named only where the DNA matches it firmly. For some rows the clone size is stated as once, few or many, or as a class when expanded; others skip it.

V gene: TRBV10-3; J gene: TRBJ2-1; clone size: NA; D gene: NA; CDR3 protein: CAISDPGGRETSGVGERFF; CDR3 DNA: TGTGCCATCAGTGACCCAGGGGGCCGGGAAACTAGCGGAGTGGGGGAGCGGTTCTTC
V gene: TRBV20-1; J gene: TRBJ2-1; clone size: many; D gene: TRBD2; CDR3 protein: CSANPSREGLPEQFF; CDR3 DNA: TGCAGTGCCAACCCATCGCGGGAGGGCCTCCCGGAGCAGTTCTTC
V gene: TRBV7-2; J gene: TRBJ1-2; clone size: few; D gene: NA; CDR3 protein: CASSRQSGDTGYTF; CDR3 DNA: TGTGCCAGCAGCCGCCAGTCAGGGGATACTGGCTACACCTTC
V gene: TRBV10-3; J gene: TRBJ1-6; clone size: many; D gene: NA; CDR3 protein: CAIGQQENSPLHF; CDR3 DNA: TGTGCCATTGGACAGCAAGAAAATTCACCCCTCCACTTT
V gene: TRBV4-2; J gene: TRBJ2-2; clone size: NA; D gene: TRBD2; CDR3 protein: CASSLGTSGGRDTGELFF; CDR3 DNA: TGTGCCAGCAGCCTCGGGACTAGCGGGGGACGAGACACCGGGGAGCTGTTTTTT
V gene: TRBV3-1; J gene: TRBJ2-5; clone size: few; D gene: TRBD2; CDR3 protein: CASSHGRTSGAETQYF; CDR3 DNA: TGTGCCAGCAGCCATGGACGGACTAGCGGGGCGGAGACCCAGTACTTC
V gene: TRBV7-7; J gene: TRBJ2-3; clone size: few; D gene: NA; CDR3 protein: CASSLGTSPQLQQYF; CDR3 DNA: TGTGCCAGCAGCTTGGGAACAAGCCCACAGTTGCAGCAGTATTTT
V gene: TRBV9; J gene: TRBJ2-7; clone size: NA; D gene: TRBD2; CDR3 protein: CASSVEAGGRYEQYF; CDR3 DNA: TGTGCCAGCAGCGTAGAAGCGGGAGGGCGCTACGAGCAGTACTTC
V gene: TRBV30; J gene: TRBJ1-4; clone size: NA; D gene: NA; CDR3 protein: CAWSVYSNEKLFF; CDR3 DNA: TGTGCCTGGAGTGTATACAGCAATGAAAAACTGTTTTTT
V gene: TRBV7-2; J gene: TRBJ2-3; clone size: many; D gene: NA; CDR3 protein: CASSSRFPDTQYF; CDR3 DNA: TGTGCCAGCAGCTCCAGATTCCCAGATACGCAGTATTTT
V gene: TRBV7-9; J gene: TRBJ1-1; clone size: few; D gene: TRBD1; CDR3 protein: CASSLDRGPWSTEAFF; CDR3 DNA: TGTGCCAGCAGCTTAGACAGGGGCCCCTGGAGCACTGAAGCTTTCTTT
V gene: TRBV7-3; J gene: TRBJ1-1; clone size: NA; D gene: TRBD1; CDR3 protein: CASSTQGAGGTEAFF; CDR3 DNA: TGTGCCAGCAGCACTCAGGGGGCTGGTGGCACTGAAGCTTTCTTT
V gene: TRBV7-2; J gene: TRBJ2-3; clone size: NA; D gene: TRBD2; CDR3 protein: CASSHPTSGSLRTQYF; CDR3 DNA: TGTGCCAGCAGCCACCCGACCAGCGGGAGCCTTAGGACGCAGTATTTT
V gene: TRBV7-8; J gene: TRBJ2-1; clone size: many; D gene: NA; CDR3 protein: CASSFRLSSYNEQFF; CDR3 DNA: TGTGCCAGCAGCTTCCGACTGAGCTCCTACAATGAGCAGTTCTTC
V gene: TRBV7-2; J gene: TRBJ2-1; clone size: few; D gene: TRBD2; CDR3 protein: CASSGPGLANYNEQFF; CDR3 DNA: TGTGCCAGCAGCGGGCCGGGACTAGCTAACTACAATGAGCAGTTCTTC
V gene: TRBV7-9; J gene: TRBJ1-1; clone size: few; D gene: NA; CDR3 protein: CASSLSRFEAFF; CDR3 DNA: TGTGCCAGCAGCCTCTCCCGTTTTGAAGCTTTCTTT
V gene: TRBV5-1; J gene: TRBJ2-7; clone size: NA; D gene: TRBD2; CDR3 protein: CAGSLEREFEQYF; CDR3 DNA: TGCGCCGGCAGCCTAGAGCGGGAGTTCGAGCAGTACTTC
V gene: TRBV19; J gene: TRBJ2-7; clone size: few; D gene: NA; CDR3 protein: CASNGGASREQYF; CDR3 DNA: TGTGCCAGTAATGGGGGGGCGTCTCGCGAGCAGTACTTC
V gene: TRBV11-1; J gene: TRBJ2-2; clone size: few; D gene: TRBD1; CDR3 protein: CASSSGTGRSNTGELFF; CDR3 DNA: TGTGCCAGCAGCTCCGGGACAGGGAGGTCCAACACCGGGGAGCTGTTTTTT
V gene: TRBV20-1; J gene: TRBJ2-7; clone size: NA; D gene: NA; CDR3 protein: CSARRDPRGEQYF; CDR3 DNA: TGCAGTGCTAGACGGGACCCAAGAGGGGAGCAGTACTTC
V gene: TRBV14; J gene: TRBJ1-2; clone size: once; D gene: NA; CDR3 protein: CASSSAVRLGGYTF; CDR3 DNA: TGTGCCAGCAGCTCGGCTGTGCGGCTTGGGGGCTACACCTTC
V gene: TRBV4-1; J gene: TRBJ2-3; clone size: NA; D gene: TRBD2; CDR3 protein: CVGSQGLAGGVTDTQYF; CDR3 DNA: TGCGTCGGCAGCCAAGGACTAGCGGGGGGCGTCACAGATACGCAGTATTTT
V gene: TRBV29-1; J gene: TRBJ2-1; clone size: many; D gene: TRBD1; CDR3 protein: CSVGRDRSLGEQFF; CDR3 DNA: TGCAGCGTAGGACGGGACAGGTCGCTTGGCGAGCAGTTCTTC
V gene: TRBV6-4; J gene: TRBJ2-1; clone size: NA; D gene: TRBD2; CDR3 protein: CASKGLASSYNEQFF; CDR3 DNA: TGTGCCAGCAAGGGACTAGCGAGCTCCTACAATGAGCAGTTCTTC
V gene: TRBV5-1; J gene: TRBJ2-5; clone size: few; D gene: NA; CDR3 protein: CASSLNSGGGLRYF; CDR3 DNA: TGCGCCAGCAGCTTGAATAGCGGCGGGGGCCTCCGGTACTTC
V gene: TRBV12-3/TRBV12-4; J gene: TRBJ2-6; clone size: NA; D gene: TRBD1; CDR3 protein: CASSFRGQFLSGANVLTF; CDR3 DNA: TGTGCCAGCAGTTTTAGGGGACAGTTCCTCTCTGGGGCCAACGTCCTGACTTTC
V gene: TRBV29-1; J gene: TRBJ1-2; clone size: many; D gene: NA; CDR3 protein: CSVDDFNYGYTF; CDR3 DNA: TGCAGCGTTGACGATTTTAACTATGGCTACACCTTC
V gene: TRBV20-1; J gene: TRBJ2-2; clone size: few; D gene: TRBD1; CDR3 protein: CSARVQTGRFGGELFF; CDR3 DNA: TGCAGTGCTAGAGTTCAGACAGGGCGGTTTGGCGGGGAGCTGTTTTTT
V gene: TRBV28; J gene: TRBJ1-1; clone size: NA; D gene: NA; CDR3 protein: CASSFSPGGLNTEAFF; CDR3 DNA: TGTGCCAGCAGTTTTAGTCCGGGTGGCTTGAACACTGAAGCTTTCTTT
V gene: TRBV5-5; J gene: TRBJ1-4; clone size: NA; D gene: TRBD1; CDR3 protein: CASSRGQGSEKLFF; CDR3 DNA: TGTGCCAGCAGCCGGGGACAGGGAAGCGAAAAACTGTTTTTT
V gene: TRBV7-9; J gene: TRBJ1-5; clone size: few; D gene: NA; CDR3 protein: CASSLVNSGPMVSNQPQHF; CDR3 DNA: TGTGCCAGCAGCTTAGTTAATTCTGGACCGATGGTCAGCAATCAGCCCCAGCATTTT
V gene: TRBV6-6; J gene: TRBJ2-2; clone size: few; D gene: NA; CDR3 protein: CASSYSAANTGELFF; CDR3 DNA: TGTGCCAGCAGTTACTCGGCAGCGAACACCGGGGAGCTGTTTTTT
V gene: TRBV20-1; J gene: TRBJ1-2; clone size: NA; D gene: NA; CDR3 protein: CSARDRAENHGYTF; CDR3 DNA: TGCAGTGCTAGAGATAGGGCGGAAAACCATGGCTACACCTTC
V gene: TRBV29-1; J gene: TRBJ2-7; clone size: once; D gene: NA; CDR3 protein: CSVERGPWRVNEQYF; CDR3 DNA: TGCAGCGTTGAAAGGGGCCCCTGGAGGGTGAACGAGCAGTACTTC
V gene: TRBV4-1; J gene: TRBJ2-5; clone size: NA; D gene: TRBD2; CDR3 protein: CASSPTYKRGYQETQYF; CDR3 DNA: TGCGCCAGCAGCCCTACTTATAAGCGGGGGTACCAAGAGACCCAGTACTTC
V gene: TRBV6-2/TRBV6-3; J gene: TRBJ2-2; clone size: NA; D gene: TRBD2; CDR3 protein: CASSPGGSHTTTGELFF; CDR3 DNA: TGTGCCAGCAGTCCGGGGGGATCGCACACGACCACCGGGGAGCTGTTTTTT
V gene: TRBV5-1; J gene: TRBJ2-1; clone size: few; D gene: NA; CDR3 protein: CASSLGVLGTYNEQFF; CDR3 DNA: TGCGCCAGCAGCTTGGGGGTACTCGGGACCTACAATGAGCAGTTCTTC
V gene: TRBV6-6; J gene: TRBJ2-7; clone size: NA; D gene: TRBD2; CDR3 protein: CASSWERDPYEQYF; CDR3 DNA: TGTGCCAGCAGTTGGGAGCGGGACCCTTACGAGCAGTACTTC
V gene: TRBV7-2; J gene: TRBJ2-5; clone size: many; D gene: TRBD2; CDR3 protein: CASSLSWGRGETQYF; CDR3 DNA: TGTGCCAGCAGCTTAAGCTGGGGGAGGGGTGAGACCCAGTACTTC
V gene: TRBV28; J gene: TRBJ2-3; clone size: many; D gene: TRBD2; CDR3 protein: CASSSMTSGLTDTQYF; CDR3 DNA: TGTGCCAGCAGTTCTATGACTAGCGGGCTCACAGATACGCAGTATTTT
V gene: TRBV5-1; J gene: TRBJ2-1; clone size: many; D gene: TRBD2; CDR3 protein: CASSYLSGGAVYNEQFF; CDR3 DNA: TGCGCCAGCAGCTACTTGAGCGGGGGGGCTGTTTACAATGAGCAGTTCTTC
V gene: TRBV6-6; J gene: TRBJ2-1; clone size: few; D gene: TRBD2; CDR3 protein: CATAPVAGGYNEQFF; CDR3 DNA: TGTGCCACCGCCCCCGTGGCGGGGGGATACAATGAGCAGTTCTTC
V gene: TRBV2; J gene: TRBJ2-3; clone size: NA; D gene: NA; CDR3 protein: CAGGTDTDTQYF; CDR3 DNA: TGTGCCGGCGGGACAGACACAGATACGCAGTATTTT
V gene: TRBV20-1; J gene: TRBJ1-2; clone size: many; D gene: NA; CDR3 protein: CSATLLNEGGYTF; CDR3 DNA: TGCAGTGCCACACTACTGAACGAGGGAGGCTACACCTTC
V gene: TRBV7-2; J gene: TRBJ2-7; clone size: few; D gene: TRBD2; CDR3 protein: CASSLALAGDLAEQYF; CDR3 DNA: TGTGCCAGCAGCTTAGCACTAGCGGGAGACCTCGCCGAGCAGTACTTC
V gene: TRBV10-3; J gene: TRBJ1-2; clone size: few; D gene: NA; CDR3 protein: CAISESASRGWGYTF; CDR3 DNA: TGTGCCATCAGTGAGTCGGCCAGCCGGGGTTGGGGCTACACCTTC
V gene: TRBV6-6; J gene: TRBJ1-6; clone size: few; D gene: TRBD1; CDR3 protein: CASRKGGEGYSPLHF; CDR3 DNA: TGTGCCAGCAGGAAAGGGGGCGAGGGCTATTCACCCCTCCACTTT
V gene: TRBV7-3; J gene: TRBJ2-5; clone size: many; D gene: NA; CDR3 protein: CASSLTGLRETQYF; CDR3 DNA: TGTGCCAGCAGCCTCACTGGACTACGAGAGACCCAGTACTTC
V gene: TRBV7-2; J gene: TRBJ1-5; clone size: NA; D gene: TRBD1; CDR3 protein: CASRPDRPYQPQHF; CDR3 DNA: TGTGCCAGCAGGCCGGACAGGCCGTATCAGCCCCAGCATTTT
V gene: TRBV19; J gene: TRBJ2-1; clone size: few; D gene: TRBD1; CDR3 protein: CASTQGTGLYNEQFF; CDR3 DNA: TGTGCCAGTACCCAAGGGACAGGGCTGTACAATGAGCAGTTCTTC
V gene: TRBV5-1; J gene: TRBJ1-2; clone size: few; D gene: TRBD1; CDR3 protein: CASSSAGQGGGYTF; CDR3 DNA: TGCGCCAGCAGCTCGGCGGGACAGGGAGGTGGCTACACCTTC